This note documents a single TCR beta chain sequence. Study processing details: Estimation of nucleated cell counts relied on the amplification of reference gene primers. TCRdb's table, derived via immunoSEQ multiplex PCR, lists solely in-frame clones and lacks some. V, J and clone size reflect that table, while D and trimming were determined from the DNA. This sample has tens of thousands of clones; 81% occur once, and the top ten carry about 13%. Germline lookup yields CDR1 SGDLS and CDR2 YYNGEE. V was clipped by 4 bases and J by 1 base; unmatched bases: 7. This CDR3 is 17 amino acids long. These data come from a study of blood T cell repertoires in COVID-19. Across the whole study: The United States, Italy and Spain were the sources of the acute and convalescent COVID-19 samples. The cDNA or gDNA used as material had been derived from T cells, B-cell-depleted T cells, or PBMCs.

The chain recombines TRBV9 with TRBJ2-3; TRBD2 aligns across 12 bases. The source is a human donor in a cohort sampled during active COVID-19. Sample: peripheral blood. The CDR3 nucleotides are TGTGCCAGCAGCTTCGCCGGGACTAGCGGGCGCACAGATACGCAGTATTTT. It translates to CASSFAGTSGRTDTQYF.